The 5 T cell receptor beta chains below were found in one sample sequenced in a study of T cell responses to AZD1222 COVID-19 vaccine. Produced via immunoSEQ multiplex PCR; TCRdb's table is partial and in-frame only. The sample has around 78,000 clones; roughly 90% are singletons. Material: peripheral blood, obtained on day 0 of AZD1222 vaccination. These receptors all come from an adult in good health.

This chain uses TRBV2 with TRBJ1-4; D is ambiguous. CDR1 is SNHLY, CDR2 FYNNEI, per germline. V lost 4 bases to trimming and J lost 7 bases, with 13 bases between them. The CDR3 consists of 14 residues. CDR3 DNA: TGTGCCAGCAGTGCATACCCGGGAGGTGAAAAACTGTTTTTT. It is translated as CASSAYPGGEKLFF.

This chain connects TRBV6-1 to TRBJ1-5, with D uncertain. Germline V gives CDR1 MNHNS, CDR2 SASEGT. CDR3 length: 15 amino acids. V gave up 1 base and J gave up 0 bases, with 7 bases separating them. The CDR3 reads CASSEGTISNQPQHF. The CDR3 bases are TGTGCCAGCAGTGAAGGGACGATTAGCAATCAGCCCCAGCATTTT.

This clone was recorded once. The V and J genes are TRBV6-5 and TRBJ2-4, with D unresolved. V was trimmed by 6 bases and J by 5 bases, leaving 5 bases between them. This CDR3 comprises 11 residues. The germline gives CDR1 MNHEY, CDR2 SVGAGI. The CDR3 here is CASSRENIQYF. CDR3 nucleotides: TGTGCCAGCAGCCGAGAAAACATTCAGTACTTC.

The rearrangement joins TRBV28 to TRBJ1-1; 8 nucleotides align to TRBD1. V lost 4 bases and J lost 1; bases outside the gene matches: 2. The CDR3 spans 14 residues. The germline V gene encodes CDR1 MDHEN and CDR2 SYDVKM. The CDR3 here is CASSSGGANTEAFF. CDR3 DNA: TGTGCCAGCAGTTCAGGGGGCGCGAACACTGAAGCTTTCTTT.

The chain employs TRBV30 and TRBJ2-7; D not certain. V lost 2 bases to trimming and J lost 3 bases, with 8 bases between them. The CDR3 consists of 12 residues. Germline lookup yields CDR1 GTSNPN and CDR2 SVGIG (reference sequence). The CDR3 DNA follows: TGTGCCTGGAGTTTTGTGGGCTACGAGCAGTACTTC. Amino acid sequence: CAWSFVGYEQYF.